The 25 T cell receptor beta chains below were found in one sample sequenced in a study of blood T cell repertoires in COVID-19. Sequencing used immunoSEQ multiplex PCR; TCRdb keeps in-frame clones, though not all of them. The sample comprises about 200,000 clones, roughly 85% of which are singletons, and 3.5% to 4% rests with the top ten. Sequenced: PBMCs or T cells enriched from blood (not recorded which). The receptors here all came from a woman between 35 and 50 years old with acute COVID-19.

The chain is built from TRBV28 and TRBJ2-5; 7 bases are a match to TRBD2. The CDR3 runs 14 residues. Germline V gene lookup returns CDR1 MDHEN and CDR2 SYDVKM. Losses at the gene ends were 4 bases for V and 2 bases for J; bases not matched to a gene: 4. This CDR3 reads CASSSPSGQETQYF. The CDR3, as DNA: TGTGCCAGCAGTTCCCCTAGCGGACAAGAGACCCAGTACTTC.

The rearrangement uses TRBV27 and TRBJ1-2; possible D gene TRBD1, 6 bases. Trimming took 4 bases from V and 6 from J, leaving 15 bases between them. There are 14 residues in the CDR3. Germline CDR1 MNHEY, CDR2 SMNVEV (reference sequence). The CDR3 nucleotides are TGTGCCAGCAGTTCAGCCGGGACAACTGATGGCTACACCTTC. Protein sequence: CASSSAGTTDGYTF.

The chain combines TRBV4-3 with TRBJ2-7; perhaps TRBD2 as D (5 bases). Germline lookup yields CDR1 LGHNA and CDR2 YSLEER. The CDR3 has 15 amino acids. V was shortened by 1 base and J by 5 bases, with 15 bases between the two germline ends. In nucleotides, the CDR3 is TGCGCCAGCAGCCAAGGTGCGAGGGAGTCCGACGAGCAGTACTTC. It yields the protein CASSQGARESDEQYF.

The chain carries TRBV3-1 (or the pseudogene TRBV3-2) and TRBJ2-7; 7 bases match TRBD2. Looked up from germline, CDR1 is LGHDT and CDR2 is YNNKEL (reference sequence). The CDR3 spans 15 residues. The V gene end was trimmed by 3 bases and the J gene end by 0 bases; junction bases not matched to a gene: 5. The CDR3: CASSQASGASYEQYF. In nucleotides, the CDR3 is TGTGCCAGCAGCCAGGCTAGCGGAGCCTCCTACGAGCAGTACTTC.

The J gene is TRBJ2-7, the V gene TRBV10-3; 7 bases align to TRBD2. Unmatched junction bases numbered 7, after V lost 6 bases and J lost 2 bases. Germline V gene data show CDR1 as ENHRY and CDR2 as SYGVKD. There are 14 residues in the CDR3. DNA of the CDR3: TGTGCCATCAGCCGGGCTAGCGGAGCCTACGAGCAGTACTTC. The encoded protein is CAISRASGAYEQYF.

CDR3 sequence reads: CASRGKTSSRSGEQFF. The CDR3 DNA reads as TGTGCAAGTCGCGGCAAGACTAGTTCGCGCTCAGGTGAGCAGTTCTTC. This chain links TRBV12-2 with TRBJ2-1; the DNA was not used to check the table's D call, TRBD2. TRBV12-2 is described as a pseudogene. The CDR3 length is 16 residues.

The chain uses TRBV7-2 and TRBJ2-6, with D possibly being TRBD2 (5 bases). Per germline, CDR1 SGHTA and CDR2 FQGNSA. The length of the CDR3 is 15 residues. The V and J ends lost 3 bases and 0 bases respectively, with 6 bases between them. The CDR3 DNA follows: TGTGCCAGCAGCTTGGGGAGCTCTGGGGCCAACGTCCTGACTTTC. This encodes CASSLGSSGANVLTF.

The chain combines TRBV24-1 with TRBJ1-2; tentative D call: TRBD1 (5 bases). The CDR3 is made up of 13 amino acids. V was cut by 9 bases and J by 0 bases, with 10 bases left in between. Per the germline V gene, CDR1 is KGHDR and CDR2 is SFDVKD. The CDR3 region has the DNA TGTGCCACCGCGGACACCTCTAACTATGGCTACACCTTC. Translated, it gives CATADTSNYGYTF.

The chain links TRBV6-5 to TRBJ1-5; unclear D gene. The CDR3 has 13 residues. Trimming removed 2 bases from V and 7 bases from J, with 9 bases in between. The V gene's germline CDR1 is MNHEY and CDR2 SVGAGI. DNA of the CDR3: TGTGCCAGCAGTTACCAAGCTTTACAGCCCCAGCATTTT. Its protein product is CASSYQALQPQHF.

V and J are TRBV27 and TRBJ1-5, with D possibly being TRBD1 (6 bases). V was clipped by 3 bases and J by 7 bases, with 10 bases between them. The CDR3 loop spans 13 amino acids. CDR1 is MNHEY and CDR2 is SMNVEV in the germline V gene (reference sequence). This chain's CDR3 is CASSLERGQPQHF. The CDR3 coding sequence is TGTGCCAGCAGTTTGGAGAGGGGGCAGCCCCAGCATTTT.

This chain links TRBV4-1 with TRBJ2-3; 7 nucleotides align to TRBD2. This CDR3 has 19 residues. V shed 2 bases and J 3 bases; nucleotides not matched to a gene: 17. The germline gives CDR1 MGHRA, CDR2 YSYEKL. The CDR3 DNA follows: TGCGCCAGCAGCCAATTACCCGGGGTGGGCGGGAGTTGGACAGATACGCAGTATTTT. This sequence encodes CASSQLPGVGGSWTDTQYF.

The chain combines TRBV11-2 with TRBJ2-2; D uncertain. Germline V gene data show CDR1 as SGHAT and CDR2 as FQNNGV. V was trimmed by 1 base and J by 9 bases, leaving 18 bases between them. The CDR3 runs 16 residues. As DNA, the CDR3 is TGTGCCAGCAGCTTAGTTCCTTCAGGTGAATACCGGGAGCTGTTTTTT. Translation gives CASSLVPSGEYRELFF.

The rearrangement joins TRBV6-5 to TRBJ1-2, with D perhaps matching TRBD1 (6 bases). The V gene's germline CDR1 is MNHEY and CDR2 SVGAGI. The CDR3 totals 14 residues. V was cut by 0 bases and J by 4 bases, with 9 bases left in between. Here the CDR3 DNA reads TGTGCCAGCAGTTACTCCGACAGGAGCTATGGCTACACCTTC. This encodes CASSYSDRSYGYTF.

The chain is built from TRBV18 and TRBJ2-1; 8 bases match TRBD2. The V segment lost 2 bases and the J segment 5 bases; nucleotides outside the gene matches: 14. The CDR3 extends over 18 amino acids. Germline CDR1 reads KGHSH; CDR2 reads LQKENI. The CDR3 here is CASSPGFSPSGPDNEQFF. In DNA form, the CDR3 reads TGTGCCAGCTCACCAGGTTTCTCCCCTAGCGGGCCCGACAATGAGCAGTTCTTC.

The chain joins TRBV19 to TRBJ1-1, with TRBD1 as a possible D gene (6 bases). CDR1 is LNHDA, CDR2 SQIVND, per germline (reference sequence). Trimming shortened V by 1 base and J by 6 bases, and 15 bases separated the two germline ends. This CDR3 has 15 residues. The CDR3 here is CASSIVGGLIAEAFF. The DNA of the CDR3 is TGTGCCAGTAGTATAGTGGGGGGGCTAATAGCTGAAGCTTTCTTT.

The gene calls are TRBV27 and TRBJ1-6; no clear D. Trimming removed 1 base from V and 12 bases from J, with 13 bases in between. This CDR3 is 14 amino acids long. CDR1 is MNHEY, CDR2 SMNVEV, per germline (reference sequence). DNA of the CDR3: TGTGCCAGCAGTTTATTCTCCGGAGGCGGACCCCTCCACTTT. This translates into CASSLFSGGGPLHF.

This chain links TRBV30 with TRBJ2-6; 7 nucleotides agree with TRBD2. Germline CDR1 reads GTSNPN; CDR2 reads SVGIG (reference sequence). This CDR3 has 13 residues. With V trimmed by 3 bases and J by 4 bases, 0 bases remained unmatched. This chain's CDR3 is CAWRLAGANVLTF. For the CDR3, the DNA is TGTGCCTGGAGACTAGCGGGGGCCAACGTCCTGACTTTC.

This clone is a singleton in its sample. At one end the junction does not follow the germline gene, possibly because of a read error. In DNA, the CDR3 is TGTGCCAGCAGCCTAGCCCCGTCGGTGCCCCAGCATTTT. Translating it yields CASSLAPSVPQHF. This rearrangement joins TRBV7-2 to TRBJ1-5; no clear D gene. The CDR3 has 13 amino acids. CDR1 SGHTA and CDR2 FQGNSA come from the germline V gene.

The chain couples TRBV5-1 to TRBJ2-1; 11 nucleotides match TRBD2. In germline, CDR1 is SGHRS, CDR2 YFSETQ. V trimming: 2 bases; J trimming: 5 bases; junction bases outside the gene matches: 9. This CDR3 has 17 amino acids. CDR3 sequence (DNA): TGCGCCAGCAGCTTTCACCTAGCGGGAGGAGGGAACAATGAGCAGTTCTTC. It is translated as CASSFHLAGGGNNEQFF.

The chain employs TRBV25-1 and TRBJ2-5; 10 bases are a match to TRBD2. The length of the CDR3 is 16 residues. The germline V gene has CDR1 MGHDK and CDR2 SYGVNS. With 1 base clipped from V and 4 bases from J, the junction kept 6 bases outside the gene matches. In DNA, the CDR3 is TGTGCCAGCAGTGAATTGAGGCTAGCGGGAGTAGAGACCCAGTACTTC. This codes for CASSELRLAGVETQYF.

CDR3: CASSPATNTEAFF. The DNA for the CDR3 is TGTGCCAGCTCACCCGCTACGAACACTGAAGCTTTCTTT. The chain has TRBV18 and TRBJ1-1; D is uncertain. The germline gives CDR1 KGHSH, CDR2 LQKENI. Trimming took off 3 bases at V and 1 base at J, with 6 bases between the two ends. This CDR3 has 13 residues.

The chain links TRBV2 to TRBJ2-3; TRBD2 aligns across 7 bases. This CDR3 is built from 15 residues. The V gene's germline CDR1 is SNHLY and CDR2 FYNNEI. V trimming: 7 bases; J trimming: 3 bases; junction bases outside the gene matches: 10. CDR3 sequence reads: CASKTTLALTDTQYF. CDR3 nucleotide sequence: TGTGCCAGCAAGACCACACTAGCGTTGACAGATACGCAGTATTTT.

This clone was seen only a few times. J is TRBJ1-2 and V is TRBV9; TRBD1 is a possible D gene (5 bases). Trimming left V 5 bases short and J 4 bases short, with 12 bases between. The CDR3 totals 13 residues. Germline CDR1 SGDLS, CDR2 YYNGEE. The CDR3 spells CASRGGEFYGYTF. CDR3 sequence (DNA): TGTGCCAGCAGAGGAGGGGAATTCTATGGCTACACCTTC.

The rearrangement uses TRBV3-1 (or the pseudogene TRBV3-2) and TRBJ2-7; TRBD1 might be the D (6 bases). The CDR3 runs 14 residues. The germline V gene has CDR1 LGHDT and CDR2 YNNKEL (reference sequence). V dropped 4 bases and J dropped 2 bases, with 12 bases sitting between them. CDR3 DNA sequence: TGTGCCAGCAGCCGGACAGAGGACACCTACGAGCAGTACTTC. Translating it yields CASSRTEDTYEQYF.

This clone was seen a few times. V gene TRBV12-3 or TRBV12-4 combines with J gene TRBJ2-1, with D possibly being TRBD2 (6 bases). The CDR3 sequence is 12 residues long. Between the trimmed V and J ends, which lost 2 bases and 15 bases, there was a span of 14 bases. The DNA of the CDR3 is TGTGCCAGCAGTTTACTGGTAGGAGGGTCGTTCTTC. Its protein is CASSLLVGGSFF.